The rows below give T cell receptor beta chains drawn from one sample of a study of cytomegalovirus exposure and HLA in healthy donors. Generated by immunoSEQ multiplex PCR, the TCRdb table keeps only in-frame clones and is missing some. The sample comprises around 150,000 clones, approximately 86% of which are singletons, and about 2.2% rests with the top ten. Sequences were obtained from PBMCs. These receptor sequences come from a young woman in good health and CMV-seronegative. The CDR3 runs from the conserved cysteine through the conserved F or W. A D gene is named only where the DNA matches it firmly. Rows give clone size only sometimes, using once, few, many, or a class for an expanded clone.

TRBV6-5	-	-	TRBJ1-3	TGTGCCAGCAGTTCCCCCGGCGACAGTGGAAACACCATATATTTT	CASSSPGDSGNTIYF
TRBV7-6	few	-	TRBJ2-7	TGTGCCAGCAGCTCCGCCTACGAGCAGTACTTC	CASSSAYEQYF
TRBV20-1	few	-	TRBJ1-2	TGCAGTGCTGGACAGTCCTATGGCTACACCTTC	CSAGQSYGYTF
TRBV28	-	-	TRBJ1-5	TGTGCCAGCACACGATTTACAGCTCTGGAGCCCCAGCATTTT	CASTRFTALEPQHF
TRBV6-5	-	TRBD2	TRBJ2-3	TGTGCCGGGGGCCCTAGCGGGAGTTTAGATACGCAGTATTTT	CAGGPSGSLDTQYF
TRBV2	-	TRBD2	TRBJ2-7	TGTGCCAGCATAAGCGGGAGTGTCCCCTACGAGCAGTACTTC	CASISGSVPYEQYF
TRBV6-5	-	-	TRBJ2-1	TGTGCCAGCAGTTACTCGGAGCGGCATGAGCAGTTCTTC	CASSYSERHEQFF
TRBV27	-	-	TRBJ2-7	TGTGCCAGCAGTTATAACAGCCACTCCTACGAGCAGTACTTC	CASSYNSHSYEQYF
TRBV15	once	-	TRBJ2-7	TGTGCCACCAGCGCCCAAGGGGGACGGTCTTCCTACGAGCAGTACTTC	CATSAQGGRSSYEQYF
TRBV5-6	-	-	TRBJ2-1	TGTGCCAGCAGCTTGTTGGGCGGGTCCGCTTACAATGAGCAGTTCTTC	CASSLLGGSAYNEQFF
TRBV12-5	-	TRBD1	TRBJ2-3	TGTGCTAGTGCCCCGACAGGGGGGCTAGGGGATACGCAGTATTTT	CASAPTGGLGDTQYF
TRBV5-6	-	TRBD2	TRBJ2-2	TGTGCCAGCAGCTTCGGACTAGCGGGAGGAACCGGGGAGCTGTTTTTT	CASSFGLAGGTGELFF
TRBV19	-	-	TRBJ1-1	TGTGCCAGTAAATTGGAGGGAATCATTAACACTGAAGCTTTCTTT	CASKLEGIINTEAFF
TRBV7-2	-	TRBD2	TRBJ2-5	TGTGCCAGCAGCTTAGATGGACTAGCGGGAGGGGAGACCCAGTACTTC	CASSLDGLAGGETQYF
TRBV7-9	-	TRBD2	TRBJ2-3	TGTGCCAGCAGCGTAGGGTCGCTAGCGGACACAGATACGCAGTATTTT	CASSVGSLADTDTQYF
TRBV7-9	once	-	TRBJ2-3	TGTGCCAGCAGCTTAGGGCCGGGCAGGGGAGCCTCAGATACGCAGTATTTT	CASSLGPGRGASDTQYF
TRBV6-4	-	-	TRBJ1-5	TGTGCCAGCAGTGCCCCTCCCCGGGAGAGTCGGCAGCCCCAGCATTTT	CASSAPPRESRQPQHF
TRBV11-2	-	-	TRBJ2-5	TGTGCCAGCAGCTTCCGGGGGGAGACCCAGTACTTC	CASSFRGETQYF
TRBV29-1	few	-	TRBJ2-3	TGCAGCGTTAGCCCCCTCCAGGGGGGAGATGGCACAGATACGCAGTATTTT	CSVSPLQGGDGTDTQYF
TRBV7-9	few	-	TRBJ2-7	TGTGCCAGCAGCCCTTCGCGGGGTGGGATTGACTACGAGCAGTACTTC	CASSPSRGGIDYEQYF
TRBV4-3	-	-	TRBJ2-2	TGCGCCAGCAGCCAGTACTACACCGGGGAGCTGTTTTTT	CASSQYYTGELFF
TRBV2	few	-	TRBJ2-7	TGTGCCAGCAGCGCTAGGGTTCGGGATGACGAGCAGTACTTC	CASSARVRDDEQYF
TRBV7-2	once	TRBD2	TRBJ2-1	TGTGCCAGCAGTCGTCGACTAGCGGGAGGGCTCGCCTCCTACAATGAGCAGTTCTTC	CASSRRLAGGLASYNEQFF
TRBV7-2	-	-	TRBJ2-7	TGTGCCAGCAGCTTAGCTGGGGCAGCCATCTACGAGCAGTACTTC	CASSLAGAAIYEQYF
TRBV29-1	-	TRBD1	TRBJ1-2	TGCAGCACCCGACAGGGTTCGTCTAATGGCTACACCTTC	CSTRQGSSNGYTF
TRBV7-9	-	-	TRBJ2-3	TGTGCCAGCAGCTGGTCCCCGGGGGAAGATACGCAGTATTTT	CASSWSPGEDTQYF
TRBV4-2	-	TRBD1	TRBJ2-2	TGTGCCAGCAGCCAAGATCTGGGACAGGCAACCGGGGAGCTGTTTTTT	CASSQDLGQATGELFF
TRBV10-3	few	TRBD1	TRBJ2-3	TGTGCCATCAGTGAGGCAGGGGGCGCAGATACGCAGTATTTT	CAISEAGGADTQYF
TRBV7-9	-	TRBD2	TRBJ2-7	TGTGCCACCGGACTAGCGGGGGCTTACGAGCAGTACTTC	CATGLAGAYEQYF
TRBV15	few	-	TRBJ1-2	TGTGCCACCAGCAACGGAGATGATGGCTACACCTTC	CATSNGDDGYTF
TRBV6-1	-	-	TRBJ2-3	TGTGCCAGCAGCCGGACATCAACCACAGATACGCAGTATTTT	CASSRTSTTDTQYF
TRBV5-6	-	-	TRBJ1-4	TGTGCCAGCAGCCCCTCAGGGCGGAATGAAAAACTGTTTTTT	CASSPSGRNEKLFF
TRBV7-9	few	-	TRBJ1-2	TGTGCCAGCAGCTACGGACAGTACTATGGCTACACCTTC	CASSYGQYYGYTF
TRBV5-1	-	TRBD1	TRBJ1-1	TGCGCCAGCAGCTTTTATGAGGACAGGGGAACTTTCTTT	CASSFYEDRGTFF
TRBV10-1	-	-	TRBJ1-2	TGCGCCAGCGGCAACGGACAGCCCTTTGGCTACACCTTC	CASGNGQPFGYTF
TRBV2	-	TRBD1	TRBJ2-1	TGTGCCAGCAGGGCAACAGGGGGCCCTTCCAATGAGCAGTTCTTC	CASRATGGPSNEQFF
TRBV9	-	-	TRBJ2-1	TGTGCCAGCAGCGTAGCTACAGGTTTAGGTGAGCAGTTCTTC	CASSVATGLGEQFF
TRBV2	few	TRBD2	TRBJ2-1	TGTGCCAGCAGTGGCCCTGAGACGGGAGGTAAGACCAATGAGCAGTTCTTC	CASSGPETGGKTNEQFF
TRBV2	-	TRBD2	TRBJ2-7	TGTGCCAGCAGTGGGGGGGGACAGTACTTC	CASSGGGQYF
TRBV10-3	-	TRBD1	TRBJ1-6	TGTGCCATCAGTGAGTGGACAGGCGGGAATTCACCCCTCCACTTT	CAISEWTGGNSPLHF
TRBV6-4	once	-	TRBJ1-1	TGTGCCAGCAGGTCGACAAGTTCCACTGAAGCTTTCTTT	CASRSTSSTEAFF
TRBV7-9	-	TRBD1	TRBJ1-5	TGTGCCAGCAGTCTCTACGGACAGGGCAATCAGCCCCAGCATTTT	CASSLYGQGNQPQHF